The 14 T cell receptor beta chains below come from one sample, sequenced in a study of shared clonotypes between healthy human individuals. TCRdb's copy holds only in-frame clones and misses some; the assay was immunoSEQ multiplex PCR. The table has over a million clones, roughly 96% seen once. The sample comprised naive CD4+ T cells sorted from blood. The subset was: CD45RA+ positively selected. These receptors came from a man aged 30 to 39 in good health.

This chain joins TRBV19 and TRBJ2-3; D is perhaps TRBD1 (6 bases). With 8 bases removed from V and 1 base from J, the gap between germline ends came to 16 bases. This CDR3 spans 15 amino acids. The V gene's germline CDR1 is LNHDA and CDR2 SQIVND (reference sequence). DNA for the CDR3: TGTGCCAGTCTTACGGGCAGGGGCGGCACAGATACGCAGTATTTT. Residues: CASLTGRGGTDTQYF.

The chain joins TRBV7-3 to TRBJ2-1, with 12 bases fitting TRBD2. Unmatched junction bases numbered 2, after V lost 5 bases and J lost 6 bases. The CDR3 consists of 14 residues. Germline CDR1 reads SGHTA; CDR2 reads FQGTGA. CDR3 amino acids: CASSPGLAGNEQFF. In nucleotides, the CDR3 is TGTGCCAGCAGCCCGGGACTAGCGGGCAATGAGCAGTTCTTC.

The V call is TRBV28, the J call TRBJ2-7; 11 nucleotides match TRBD2. CDR1 and CDR2 (germline): MDHEN, SYDVKM. V lost 4 bases, J lost 5 bases, and 4 bases stayed unmatched. The CDR3 length is 14 residues. The CDR3 loop reads CASSYPGLADEQYF. The CDR3 DNA is TGTGCCAGCAGTTACCCGGGACTAGCGGACGAGCAGTACTTC. Based on the CDR3 plus reference TRBV28 and TRBJ2-7, the full variable domain is DVKVTQSSRYLVKRTGEKVFLECVQDMDHENMFWYRQDPGLGLRLIYFSYDVKMKEKGDIPEGYSVSREKKERFSLILESASTNQTSMYLCASSYPGLADEQYFGPGTRLTVT.

The chain links TRBV5-6 to TRBJ1-1, with 8 bases aligning to TRBD1. Germline trimming cut 8 bases from V and 1 base from J; bases unmatched to any gene: 7. CDR1 SGHDT and CDR2 YYEEEE come from the germline V gene. The CDR3 runs 14 residues. This chain's CDR3 is CASRRTGRNTEAFF. In DNA form, the CDR3 reads TGTGCCAGTAGGAGGACAGGGAGGAACACTGAAGCTTTCTTT.

The rearrangement links TRBV7-9 to TRBJ1-1; TRBD1 aligns across 9 bases. CDR3 length: 14 amino acids. V gave up 11 bases and J gave up 0 bases; unmatched junction bases: 7. CDR1 is SEHNR and CDR2 is FQNEAQ in the germline V gene (reference sequence). The CDR3 region has the DNA TGTGCCCTTGTGACAGGGGGGGTGAACACTGAAGCTTTCTTT. Translating gives CALVTGGVNTEAFF.

The chain uses TRBV10-1 and TRBJ2-7, with 10 positions matching TRBD2. The CDR3 is made up of 15 amino acids. Per the germline V gene, CDR1 is WNHNN and CDR2 is SYGVQD (reference sequence). Trimming took 8 bases from V and 3 from J; bases not matched to a gene: 10. This chain's CDR3 is CASPPLASGSYEQYF. CDR3 DNA sequence: TGCGCCAGCCCACCGCTGGCTAGCGGGAGCTACGAGCAGTACTTC.

The chain has TRBV28 and TRBJ1-1; a possible D gene is TRBD1 (5 bases). This CDR3 contains 14 residues. Trimming pared 4 bases from V and 2 bases from J, leaving 11 bases between. The germline V gene encodes CDR1 MDHEN and CDR2 SYDVKM. For the CDR3, the DNA is TGTGCCAGCAGTTCCTATCAGGGTAACACTGAAGCTTTCTTT. This codes for CASSSYQGNTEAFF. The full variable domain, completed using reference TRBV28 and TRBJ1-1, is DVKVTQSSRYLVKRTGEKVFLECVQDMDHENMFWYRQDPGLGLRLIYFSYDVKMKEKGDIPEGYSVSREKKERFSLILESASTNQTSMYLCASSSYQGNTEAFFGQGTRLTVV.

The chain's CDR3 is CASSVDGANTIYF. In DNA form, the CDR3 reads TGTGCCAGCAGTGTGGACGGCGCAAACACCATATATTTT. This chain uses TRBV2 with TRBJ1-3; no clear D gene. Germline CDR1 SNHLY, CDR2 FYNNEI. V was cut by 4 bases and J by 6 bases, with 10 bases left in between. The CDR3 totals 13 residues.

The chain uses TRBV5-1 and TRBJ2-3, with TRBD2 matching 10 bases. The CDR3 has 18 residues. CDR1 and CDR2 (germline): SGHRS, YFSETQ. Germline trimming cut 0 bases from V and 4 bases from J; bases unmatched to any gene: 11. CDR3 nucleotides: TGCGCCAGCAGCTTGGGTCGACTAGCGGGCTCTCGCCCAGATACGCAGTATTTT. Its protein is CASSLGRLAGSRPDTQYF.

The rearrangement uses TRBV9 and TRBJ1-1, with D hard to call. This CDR3 contains 16 residues. V lost 2 bases and J lost 1, with 15 bases in between. The germline CDR1 and CDR2 sequences are SGDLS and YYNGEE. DNA for the CDR3: TGTGCCAGCAGCGTCGTAAAGGGTGAAGAGAACACTGAAGCTTTCTTT. Its translation: CASSVVKGEENTEAFF.

The gene calls are TRBV4-3 and TRBJ2-1; the D is unclear. V lost 0 bases to trimming and J lost 7 bases, with 10 bases between them. CDR3 size: 14 residues. Per germline, CDR1 LGHNA and CDR2 YSLEER. CDR3 nucleotides: TGCGCCAGCAGCCAAGAGGCGGTTAGGAATGAGCAGTTCTTC. Translating gives CASSQEAVRNEQFF.

The chain links TRBV2 to TRBJ2-7; D not certain. Germline loops: CDR1 SNHLY, CDR2 FYNNEI. V was shortened by 6 bases and J by 6 bases, with 15 bases between the two germline ends. The CDR3 has 13 amino acids. The CDR3 nucleotides are TGTGCCAGCAGGGGCCCAAGCCCCGGCGAGCAGTACTTC. This encodes CASRGPSPGEQYF. The whole variable domain, remainder taken from reference TRBV2 and TRBJ2-7, is EPEVTQTPSHQVTQMGQEVILRCVPISNHLYFYWYRQILGQKVEFLVSFYNNEISEKSEIFDDQFSVERPDGSNFTLKIRSTKLEDSAMYFCASRGPSPGEQYFGPGTRLTVT.

The V gene is TRBV5-1, the J gene TRBJ2-6; D not resolved. Trimming took off 2 bases at V and 0 bases at J, with 9 bases between the two ends. Germline values: CDR1 SGHRS, CDR2 YFSETQ. The CDR3 spans 16 residues. The DNA for the CDR3 is TGCGCCAGCAGCTTTTTACAGAGCTCTGGGGCCAACGTCCTGACTTTC. This codes for CASSFLQSSGANVLTF.

In this sample, this clone turned up once. V is TRBV6-6 and J is TRBJ1-1; 9 bases are shared with TRBD1. Trimming at V came to 4 bases and at J to 1 base, leaving 4 bases not matched to a gene. This CDR3 contains 15 residues. Per germline, CDR1 MNHNY and CDR2 SVGAGI (reference sequence). The CDR3 reads CASSWRDRENTEAFF. The DNA for the CDR3 is TGTGCCAGCAGTTGGCGGGACAGGGAGAACACTGAAGCTTTCTTT.